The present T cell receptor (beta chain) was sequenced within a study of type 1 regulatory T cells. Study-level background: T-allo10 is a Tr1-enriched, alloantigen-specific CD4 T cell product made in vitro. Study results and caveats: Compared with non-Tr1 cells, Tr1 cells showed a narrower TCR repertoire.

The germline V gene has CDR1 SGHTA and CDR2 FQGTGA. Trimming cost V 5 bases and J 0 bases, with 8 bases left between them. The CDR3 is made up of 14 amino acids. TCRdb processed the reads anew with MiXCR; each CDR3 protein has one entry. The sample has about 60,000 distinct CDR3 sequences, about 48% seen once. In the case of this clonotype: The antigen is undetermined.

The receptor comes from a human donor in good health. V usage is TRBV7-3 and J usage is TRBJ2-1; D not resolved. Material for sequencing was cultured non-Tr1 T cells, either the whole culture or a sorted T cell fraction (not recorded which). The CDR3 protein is CASSPQSSYNEQFF. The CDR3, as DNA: TGTGCCAGCAGCCCACAGAGCTCCTACAATGAGCAGTTCTTC.